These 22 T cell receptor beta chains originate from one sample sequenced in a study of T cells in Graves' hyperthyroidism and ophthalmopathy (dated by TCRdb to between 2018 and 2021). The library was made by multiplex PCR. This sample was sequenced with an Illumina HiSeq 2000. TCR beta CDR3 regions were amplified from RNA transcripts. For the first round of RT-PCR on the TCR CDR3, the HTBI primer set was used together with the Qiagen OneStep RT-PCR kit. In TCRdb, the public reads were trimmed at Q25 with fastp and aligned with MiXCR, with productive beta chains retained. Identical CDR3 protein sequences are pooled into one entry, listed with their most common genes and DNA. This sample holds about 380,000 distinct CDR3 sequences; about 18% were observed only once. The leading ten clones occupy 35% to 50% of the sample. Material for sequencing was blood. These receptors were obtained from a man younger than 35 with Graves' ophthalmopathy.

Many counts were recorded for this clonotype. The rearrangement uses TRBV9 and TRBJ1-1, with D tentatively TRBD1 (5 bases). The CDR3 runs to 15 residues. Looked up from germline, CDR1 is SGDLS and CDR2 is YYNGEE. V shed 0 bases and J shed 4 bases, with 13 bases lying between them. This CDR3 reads CASSVGGSGGTEAFF. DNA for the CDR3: TGTGCCAGCAGCGTAGGCGGTTCCGGGGGCACTGAAGCTTTCTTT. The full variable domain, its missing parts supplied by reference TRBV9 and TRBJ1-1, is DSGVTQTPKHLITATGQRVTLRCSPRSGDLSVYWYQQSLDQGLQFLIQYYNGEERAKGNILERFSAQQFPDLHSELNLSSLELGDSALYFCASSVGGSGGTEAFFGQGTRLTVV.

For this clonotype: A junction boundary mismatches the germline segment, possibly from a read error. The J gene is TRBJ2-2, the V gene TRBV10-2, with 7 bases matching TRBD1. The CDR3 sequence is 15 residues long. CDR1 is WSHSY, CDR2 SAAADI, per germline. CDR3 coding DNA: TGCACCAGCAGCAAGACAGGGACGGACACCGGGGAGCTGTTTTTT. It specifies CTSSKTGTDTGELFF.

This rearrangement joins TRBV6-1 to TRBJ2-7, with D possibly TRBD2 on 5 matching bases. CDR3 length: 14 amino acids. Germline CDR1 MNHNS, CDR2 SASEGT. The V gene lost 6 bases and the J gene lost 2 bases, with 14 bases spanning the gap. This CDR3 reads CASSLGDDTYEQYF. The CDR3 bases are TGTGCCAGCAGCCTGGGAGATGACACCTACGAGCAGTACTTC.

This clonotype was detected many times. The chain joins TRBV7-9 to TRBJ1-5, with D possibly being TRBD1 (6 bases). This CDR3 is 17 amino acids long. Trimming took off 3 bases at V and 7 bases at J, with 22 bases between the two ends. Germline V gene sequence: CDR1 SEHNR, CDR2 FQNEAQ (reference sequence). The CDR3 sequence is CASSLNWSGQGKQPQHF. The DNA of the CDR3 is TGTGCCAGCAGCTTGAACTGGTCCGGGCAGGGGAAACAGCCCCAGCATTTT.

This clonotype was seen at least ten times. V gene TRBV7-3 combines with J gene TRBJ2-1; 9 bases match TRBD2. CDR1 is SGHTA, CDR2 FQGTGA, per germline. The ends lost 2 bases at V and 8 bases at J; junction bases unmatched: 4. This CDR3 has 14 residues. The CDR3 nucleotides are TGTGCCAGCAGCTTAGCGGGGGGGATCGATGAGCAGTTCTTC. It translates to CASSLAGGIDEQFF.

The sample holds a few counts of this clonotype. CDR3 coding DNA: TGCAGTGCTAGCATCCGGGGTGTAGCCTCGGGTGAAAAACTGTTTTTT. Translating it yields CSASIRGVASGEKLFF. The rearrangement uses TRBV20-1 and TRBJ1-4; D remains unclear. Trimming left V 3 bases short and J 7 bases short, with 21 bases between. The CDR3 extends over 16 amino acids. The germline gives CDR1 DFQATT, CDR2 SNEGSKA (reference sequence).

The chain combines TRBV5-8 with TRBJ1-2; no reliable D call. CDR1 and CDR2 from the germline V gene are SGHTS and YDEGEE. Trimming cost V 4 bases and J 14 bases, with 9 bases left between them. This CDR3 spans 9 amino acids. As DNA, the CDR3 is TGTGCCAGCAGCCCACCGAGGACCTTC. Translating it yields CASSPPRTF.

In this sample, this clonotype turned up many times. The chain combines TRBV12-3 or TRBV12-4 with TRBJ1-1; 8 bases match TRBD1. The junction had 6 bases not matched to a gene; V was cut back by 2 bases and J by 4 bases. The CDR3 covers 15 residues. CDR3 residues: CASSLSPGGSTEAFF. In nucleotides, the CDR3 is TGTGCCAGCAGTTTATCTCCAGGGGGCAGCACTGAAGCTTTCTTT.

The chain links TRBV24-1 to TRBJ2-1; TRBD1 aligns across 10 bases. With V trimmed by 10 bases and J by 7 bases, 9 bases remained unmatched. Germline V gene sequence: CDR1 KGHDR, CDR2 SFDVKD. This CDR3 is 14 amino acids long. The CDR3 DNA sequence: TGTGCCACTAATTCCGGGACAGGGGTTAATGAGCAGTTCTTC. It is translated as CATNSGTGVNEQFF.

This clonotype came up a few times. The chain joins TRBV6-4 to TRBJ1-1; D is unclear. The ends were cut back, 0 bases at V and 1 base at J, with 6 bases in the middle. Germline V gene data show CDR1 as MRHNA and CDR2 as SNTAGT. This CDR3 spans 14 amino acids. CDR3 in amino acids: CASSDSTENTEAFF. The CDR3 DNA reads TGTGCCAGCAGTGACTCGACCGAGAACACTGAAGCTTTCTTT.

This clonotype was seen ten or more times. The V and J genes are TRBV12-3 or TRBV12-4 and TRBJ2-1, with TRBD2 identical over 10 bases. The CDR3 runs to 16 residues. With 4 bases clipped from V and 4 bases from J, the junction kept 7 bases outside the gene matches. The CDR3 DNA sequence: TGTGCCAGCAGTTCCGCTGGGACTAGCGATTACAATGAGCAGTTCTTC. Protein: CASSSAGTSDYNEQFF.

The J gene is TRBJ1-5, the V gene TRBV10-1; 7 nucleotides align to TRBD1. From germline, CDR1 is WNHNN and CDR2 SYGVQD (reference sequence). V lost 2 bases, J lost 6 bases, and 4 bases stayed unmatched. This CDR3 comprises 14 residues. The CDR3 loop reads CASSEGTVTQPQHF. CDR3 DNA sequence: TGCGCCAGCAGTGAGGGGACAGTGACTCAGCCCCAGCATTTT.

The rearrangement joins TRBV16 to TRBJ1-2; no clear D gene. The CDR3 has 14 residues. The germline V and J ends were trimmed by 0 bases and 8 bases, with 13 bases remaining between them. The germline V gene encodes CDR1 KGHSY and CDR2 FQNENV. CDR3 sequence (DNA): TGTGCCAGCAGCCAATCCGGGCCCTCGGAGGGCTACACCTTC. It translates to CASSQSGPSEGYTF.

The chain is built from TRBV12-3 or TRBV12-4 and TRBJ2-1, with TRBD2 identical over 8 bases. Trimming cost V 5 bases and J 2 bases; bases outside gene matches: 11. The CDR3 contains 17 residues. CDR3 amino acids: CASSAYSGLGPYNEQFF. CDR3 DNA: TGTGCCAGCAGTGCATACTCGGGACTAGGGCCCTACAATGAGCAGTTCTTC.

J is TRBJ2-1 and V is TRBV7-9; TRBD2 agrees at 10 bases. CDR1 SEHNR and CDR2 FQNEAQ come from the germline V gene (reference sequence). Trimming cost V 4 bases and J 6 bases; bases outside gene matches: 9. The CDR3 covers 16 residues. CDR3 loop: CASSSILRTSGNEQFF. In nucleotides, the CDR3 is TGTGCCAGCAGCTCCATTCTCAGGACTAGCGGCAATGAGCAGTTCTTC. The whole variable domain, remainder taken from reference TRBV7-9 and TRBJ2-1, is DTGVSQNPRHKITKRGQNVTFRCDPISEHNRLYWYRQTLGQGPEFLTYFQNEAQLEKSRLLSDRFSAERPKGSFSTLEIQRTEQGDSAMYLCASSSILRTSGNEQFFGPGTRLTVL.

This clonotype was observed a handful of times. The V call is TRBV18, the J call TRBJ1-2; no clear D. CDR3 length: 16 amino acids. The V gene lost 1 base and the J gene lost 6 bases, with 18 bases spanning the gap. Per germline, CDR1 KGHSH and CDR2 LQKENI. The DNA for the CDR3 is TGTGCCAGCTCACCACAAAATAGGCAGCCTTGGAATGGCTACACCTTC. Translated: CASSPQNRQPWNGYTF.

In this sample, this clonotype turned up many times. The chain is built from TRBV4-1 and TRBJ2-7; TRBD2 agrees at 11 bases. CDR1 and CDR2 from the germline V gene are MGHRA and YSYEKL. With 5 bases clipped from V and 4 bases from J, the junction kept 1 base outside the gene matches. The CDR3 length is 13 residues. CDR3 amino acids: CASSWTSGYEQYF. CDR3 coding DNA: TGCGCCAGCAGCTGGACTAGCGGGTACGAGCAGTACTTC.

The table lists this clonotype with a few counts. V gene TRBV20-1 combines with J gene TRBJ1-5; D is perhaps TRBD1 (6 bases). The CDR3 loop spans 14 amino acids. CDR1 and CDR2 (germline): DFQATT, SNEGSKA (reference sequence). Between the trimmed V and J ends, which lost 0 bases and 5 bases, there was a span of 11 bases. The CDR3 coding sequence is TGCAGTGCTAGAGATATAGGGGGGGATCAGCCCCAGCATTTT. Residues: CSARDIGGDQPQHF.

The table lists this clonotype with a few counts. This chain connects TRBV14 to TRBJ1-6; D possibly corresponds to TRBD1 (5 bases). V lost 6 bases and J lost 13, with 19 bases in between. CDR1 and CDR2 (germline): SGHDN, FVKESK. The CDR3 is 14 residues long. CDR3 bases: TGTGCCAGCAGTTCCGGGACCCCGGTCGGTCCCCTCCACTTT. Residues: CASSSGTPVGPLHF.

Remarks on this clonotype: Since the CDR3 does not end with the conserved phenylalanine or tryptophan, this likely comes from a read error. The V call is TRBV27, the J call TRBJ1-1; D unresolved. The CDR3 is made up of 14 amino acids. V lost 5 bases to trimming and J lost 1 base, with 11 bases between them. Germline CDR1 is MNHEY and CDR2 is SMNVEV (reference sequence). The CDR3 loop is CASSARHPNTEAFL. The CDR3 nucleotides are TGTGCCAGCAGTGCCAGACACCCGAACACTGAAGCTTTCCTT.

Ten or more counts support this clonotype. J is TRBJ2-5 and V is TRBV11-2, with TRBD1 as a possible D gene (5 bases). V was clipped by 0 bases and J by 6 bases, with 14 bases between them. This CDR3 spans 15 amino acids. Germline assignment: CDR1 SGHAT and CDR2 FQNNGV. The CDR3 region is CASSLDGQGAKTQYF. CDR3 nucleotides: TGTGCCAGCAGCTTAGATGGCCAAGGGGCGAAGACCCAGTACTTC.

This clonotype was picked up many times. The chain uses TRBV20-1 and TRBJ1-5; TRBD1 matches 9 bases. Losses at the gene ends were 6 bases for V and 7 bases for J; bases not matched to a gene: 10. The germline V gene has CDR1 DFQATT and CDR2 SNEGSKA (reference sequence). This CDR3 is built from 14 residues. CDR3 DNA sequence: TGCAGTGCAACCGGGACAGGGTCCACCCAGCCCCAGCATTTT. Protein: CSATGTGSTQPQHF.